These T cell receptor beta chains were read from a single sample in a study of memory CD8 T cells in hepatitis C reinfection. This table comes from immunoSEQ multiplex PCR, and its TCRdb copy is limited to in-frame clones, with some not included. The table shows some 46,000 clones, with about 88% occurring only once. Sample: naive CD8+ T cells sorted from blood. The source of these receptors is a man aged 18 to 29 with hepatitis C virus infection. The CDR3 runs from the conserved cysteine through the conserved F or W. A D gene is named only where the DNA matches it firmly. Size tells how often a clone was seen (once, few, many) or the class of an expanded clone, and some rows leave it out.

v_call: TRBV15; j_call: TRBJ1-6; d_call: TRBD1; clone_size: NA; cdr3_aa: CATSSRTGGSPLHF; cdr3_nt: TGTGCCACCAGCTCCCGGACAGGGGGATCACCCCTCCACTTT
v_call: TRBV4-1; j_call: TRBJ1-2; d_call: TRBD1; clone_size: once; cdr3_aa: CASSQGDPTGDYGYTF; cdr3_nt: TGCGCCAGCAGCCAAGGGGACCCTACAGGGGACTATGGCTACACCTTC
v_call: TRBV14; j_call: TRBJ2-2; d_call: TRBD1; clone_size: NA; cdr3_aa: CASSQIPPGQGGGANTGELFF; cdr3_nt: TGTGCCAGCAGCCAGATACCTCCGGGACAGGGGGGTGGCGCGAACACCGGGGAGCTGTTTTTT
v_call: TRBV4-1; j_call: TRBJ1-1; d_call: NA; clone_size: NA; cdr3_aa: CASTRDPSGSEAFF; cdr3_nt: TGCGCCAGCACCCGCGACCCGTCGGGGTCTGAAGCTTTCTTT
v_call: TRBV28; j_call: TRBJ2-3; d_call: NA; clone_size: NA; cdr3_aa: CASSFEGGDTQYF; cdr3_nt: TGTGCCAGCAGTTTCGAGGGCGGAGATACGCAGTATTTT
v_call: TRBV6-5; j_call: TRBJ2-5; d_call: NA; clone_size: NA; cdr3_aa: CASSYGHQETQYF; cdr3_nt: TGTGCCAGCAGTTACGGCCACCAAGAGACCCAGTACTTC
v_call: TRBV10-3; j_call: TRBJ1-4; d_call: NA; clone_size: once; cdr3_aa: CAISESDNPNEKLFF; cdr3_nt: TGTGCCATCAGTGAGTCAGACAACCCCAATGAAAAACTGTTTTTT
v_call: TRBV25-1; j_call: TRBJ1-2; d_call: NA; clone_size: NA; cdr3_aa: CASSSTGSNGYTF; cdr3_nt: TGTGCCAGCAGTTCGACAGGTTCTAATGGCTACACCTTC
v_call: TRBV2; j_call: TRBJ2-1; d_call: TRBD2; clone_size: NA; cdr3_aa: CAIGTSGYNEQFF; cdr3_nt: TGTGCCATCGGGACTAGCGGCTACAATGAGCAGTTCTTC
v_call: TRBV2; j_call: TRBJ1-1; d_call: NA; clone_size: NA; cdr3_aa: CASSEGGYTEAFF; cdr3_nt: TGTGCCAGCAGTGAAGGAGGGTACACTGAAGCTTTCTTT
v_call: TRBV2; j_call: TRBJ1-3; d_call: NA; clone_size: NA; cdr3_aa: CASSGAPRSPGNTIYF; cdr3_nt: TGTGCCAGCAGTGGGGCCCCCCGCAGTCCGGGAAACACCATATATTTT
v_call: TRBV7-9; j_call: TRBJ2-1; d_call: TRBD2; clone_size: NA; cdr3_aa: CASSLAGGGHNEQFF; cdr3_nt: TGTGCCAGCAGCTTAGCTGGGGGAGGGCACAATGAGCAGTTCTTC
v_call: TRBV6-5; j_call: TRBJ1-6; d_call: NA; clone_size: few; cdr3_aa: CASSHFAGNSPLHF; cdr3_nt: TGTGCCAGCAGCCACTTTGCGGGTAATTCACCCCTCCACTTT
v_call: TRBV19; j_call: TRBJ2-2; d_call: TRBD1; clone_size: NA; cdr3_aa: CASSLGTGPTGELFF; cdr3_nt: TGTGCCAGTAGCCTCGGGACAGGCCCTACCGGGGAGCTGTTTTTT
v_call: TRBV5-1; j_call: TRBJ2-3; d_call: TRBD2; clone_size: NA; cdr3_aa: CASSLRASGSSTDTQYF; cdr3_nt: TGCGCCAGCAGCTTAAGGGCTAGCGGGAGTAGCACAGATACGCAGTATTTT
v_call: TRBV6-5; j_call: TRBJ1-3; d_call: TRBD1; clone_size: few; cdr3_aa: CASSRDRGNTIYF; cdr3_nt: TGTGCCAGCAGTCGGGACAGGGGGAACACCATATATTTT
v_call: TRBV19; j_call: TRBJ1-5; d_call: NA; clone_size: NA; cdr3_aa: CASSIDYRPSNQPQHF; cdr3_nt: TGTGCCAGTAGTATAGATTACAGACCGAGCAATCAGCCCCAGCATTTT
v_call: TRBV19; j_call: TRBJ2-7; d_call: NA; clone_size: NA; cdr3_aa: CASSSTGSSYEQYF; cdr3_nt: TGTGCCAGTAGTTCGACGGGGAGCTCCTACGAGCAGTACTTC
v_call: TRBV7-9; j_call: TRBJ2-1; d_call: NA; clone_size: NA; cdr3_aa: CASSRPASNEQFF; cdr3_nt: TGTGCCAGCAGCCGACCTGCTAGCAATGAGCAGTTCTTC
v_call: TRBV29-1; j_call: TRBJ2-2; d_call: TRBD2; clone_size: NA; cdr3_aa: CSVDLAGGATGELFF; cdr3_nt: TGCAGCGTTGATCTAGCGGGGGGAGCTACCGGGGAGCTGTTTTTT
v_call: TRBV5-1; j_call: TRBJ2-2; d_call: NA; clone_size: NA; cdr3_aa: CASSPRGGPGELFF; cdr3_nt: TGCGCCAGCAGCCCGAGGGGGGGGCCCGGGGAGCTGTTTTTT
v_call: TRBV7-8; j_call: TRBJ2-3; d_call: TRBD2; clone_size: NA; cdr3_aa: CASSPTRTSGGDMGWTQYF; cdr3_nt: TGTGCCAGCAGCCCGACGCGGACTAGCGGGGGAGACATGGGCTGGACGCAGTATTTT
v_call: TRBV6-5; j_call: TRBJ2-1; d_call: TRBD1; clone_size: NA; cdr3_aa: CASSRGQGSYNEQFF; cdr3_nt: TGTGCCAGCAGTAGGGGACAGGGCTCCTACAATGAGCAGTTCTTC
v_call: TRBV11-2; j_call: TRBJ2-7; d_call: NA; clone_size: once; cdr3_aa: CASRRAGNYEQYF; cdr3_nt: TGTGCCAGCAGACGAGCTGGTAACTACGAGCAGTACTTC
v_call: TRBV19; j_call: TRBJ2-2; d_call: TRBD2; clone_size: once; cdr3_aa: CASSMNSPGGGELFF; cdr3_nt: TGTGCCAGTAGTATGAACAGTCCGGGAGGTGGGGAGCTGTTTTTT
v_call: TRBV19; j_call: TRBJ1-2; d_call: NA; clone_size: NA; cdr3_aa: CASSIVFMNYGYTF; cdr3_nt: TGTGCCAGTTCCATAGTGTTTATGAACTATGGCTACACCTTC
v_call: TRBV7-9; j_call: TRBJ2-7; d_call: TRBD2; clone_size: NA; cdr3_aa: CASSPTSDSYEQYF; cdr3_nt: TGTGCCAGCAGCCCCACTAGCGACTCCTACGAGCAGTACTTC
v_call: TRBV11-2; j_call: TRBJ2-1; d_call: TRBD1; clone_size: NA; cdr3_aa: CASSLLQGAKYNEQFF; cdr3_nt: TGTGCCAGCAGCTTATTGCAGGGGGCCAAGTACAATGAGCAGTTCTTC
v_call: TRBV19; j_call: TRBJ1-3; d_call: NA; clone_size: NA; cdr3_aa: CASSVRTAGNTIYF; cdr3_nt: TGTGCCAGTAGTGTCAGGACAGCTGGAAACACCATATATTTT
v_call: TRBV27; j_call: TRBJ2-5; d_call: TRBD2; clone_size: NA; cdr3_aa: CASSLSGRGETQYF; cdr3_nt: TGTGCCAGCAGTTTAAGCGGGAGAGGGGAGACCCAGTACTTC
v_call: TRBV6-1; j_call: TRBJ2-1; d_call: TRBD1; clone_size: NA; cdr3_aa: CASSEEEGTGVVTFLYNEQFF; cdr3_nt: TGTGCCAGCAGCGAAGAGGAGGGGACAGGGGTGGTTACGTTCCTCTACAATGAGCAGTTCTTC
v_call: TRBV25-1; j_call: TRBJ1-5; d_call: TRBD1; clone_size: NA; cdr3_aa: CASSEGQGYEGNQPQHF; cdr3_nt: TGTGCCAGCAGTGAGGGACAGGGGTATGAAGGCAATCAGCCCCAGCATTTT
v_call: TRBV5-4; j_call: TRBJ1-2; d_call: NA; clone_size: once; cdr3_aa: CASSPSETGIPVDYTF; cdr3_nt: TGTGCCAGCAGTCCGTCCGAGACGGGGATTCCAGTTGACTACACCTTC
v_call: TRBV5-5; j_call: TRBJ1-6; d_call: NA; clone_size: NA; cdr3_aa: CASSLGASSPLHF; cdr3_nt: TGTGCCAGCAGCTTGGGGGCAAGTTCACCCCTCCACTTT
v_call: TRBV13; j_call: TRBJ2-5; d_call: NA; clone_size: NA; cdr3_aa: CASSAGEPRGQETQYF; cdr3_nt: TGTGCCAGCAGCGCCGGGGAGCCCCGGGGCCAAGAGACCCAGTACTTC
v_call: TRBV9; j_call: TRBJ2-7; d_call: TRBD1; clone_size: NA; cdr3_aa: CASSPAVGTGGLEQYF; cdr3_nt: TGTGCCAGCAGCCCTGCGGTCGGGACAGGGGGCCTCGAGCAGTACTTC
v_call: TRBV13; j_call: TRBJ1-5; d_call: NA; clone_size: NA; cdr3_aa: CASSLGQGFEQPQHF; cdr3_nt: TGTGCCAGCAGCTTAGGCCAGGGGTTCGAGCAGCCCCAGCATTTT
v_call: TRBV5-1; j_call: TRBJ2-2; d_call: TRBD1; clone_size: NA; cdr3_aa: CASSLIGTGGTGELFF; cdr3_nt: TGCGCCAGCAGCTTGATTGGGACAGGGGGGACCGGGGAGCTGTTTTTT
v_call: TRBV6-1; j_call: TRBJ2-7; d_call: NA; clone_size: few; cdr3_aa: CASSEGNRVYEQYF; cdr3_nt: TGTGCCAGCAGTGAAGGGAACAGGGTCTACGAGCAGTACTTC
v_call: TRBV5-6; j_call: TRBJ1-4; d_call: NA; clone_size: NA; cdr3_aa: CASSSTLEENEKLFF; cdr3_nt: TGTGCCAGCAGCTCAACACTGGAGGAGAATGAAAAACTGTTTTTT
v_call: TRBV27; j_call: TRBJ2-1; d_call: NA; clone_size: NA; cdr3_aa: CASSPLGGWGEGGYNEQFF; cdr3_nt: TGTGCCAGCAGTCCCCTCGGGGGCTGGGGGGAGGGCGGCTACAATGAGCAGTTCTTC
v_call: TRBV7-9; j_call: TRBJ2-7; d_call: NA; clone_size: once; cdr3_aa: CASSSPLQGPYEQYF; cdr3_nt: TGTGCCAGCAGCTCACCCCTACAGGGTCCCTACGAGCAGTACTTC
v_call: TRBV4-1; j_call: TRBJ1-3; d_call: TRBD1; clone_size: NA; cdr3_aa: CASSQVTGFSGNTIYF; cdr3_nt: TGCGCCAGCAGCCAGGTGACAGGGTTTTCTGGAAACACCATATATTTT
v_call: TRBV11-2; j_call: TRBJ2-1; d_call: TRBD2; clone_size: NA; cdr3_aa: CASTPLAGHTYNEQFF; cdr3_nt: TGTGCCAGCACCCCTTTAGCGGGTCATACCTACAATGAGCAGTTCTTC
v_call: TRBV5-1; j_call: TRBJ2-1; d_call: NA; clone_size: NA; cdr3_aa: CASSLKAWRELTEQFF; cdr3_nt: TGCGCCAGCAGCCTAAAGGCCTGGAGGGAGTTAACTGAGCAGTTCTTC
v_call: TRBV6-5; j_call: TRBJ2-5; d_call: NA; clone_size: once; cdr3_aa: CASSRRLPRETQYF; cdr3_nt: TGTGCCAGCAGTCGCCGACTACCCCGCGAGACCCAGTACTTC
v_call: TRBV19; j_call: TRBJ2-1; d_call: TRBD2; clone_size: NA; cdr3_aa: CASSLLAGGSYEQFF; cdr3_nt: TGTGCCAGTAGTTTACTAGCGGGAGGTAGTTATGAGCAGTTCTTC
v_call: TRBV4-3; j_call: TRBJ2-1; d_call: NA; clone_size: NA; cdr3_aa: CASSQVVLAPDEQFF; cdr3_nt: TGCGCCAGCAGCCAAGTGGTCCTAGCGCCCGATGAGCAGTTCTTC
v_call: TRBV10-1; j_call: TRBJ2-1; d_call: TRBD2; clone_size: NA; cdr3_aa: CASSVSGGRDHEQFF; cdr3_nt: TGCGCCAGCAGTGTCTCGGGGGGGCGGGATCATGAGCAGTTCTTC
v_call: TRBV15; j_call: TRBJ2-1; d_call: TRBD1; clone_size: NA; cdr3_aa: CATSRPTGLDNEQFF; cdr3_nt: TGTGCCACCAGCAGACCGACAGGGTTGGACAATGAGCAGTTCTTC
v_call: TRBV5-4; j_call: TRBJ1-2; d_call: TRBD1; clone_size: NA; cdr3_aa: CASSPPGQSYYGYTF; cdr3_nt: TGTGCCAGCAGCCCCCCGGGACAGTCCTACTATGGCTACACCTTC
v_call: TRBV29-1; j_call: TRBJ2-3; d_call: TRBD1; clone_size: NA; cdr3_aa: CSVTTGDGTDTQYF; cdr3_nt: TGCAGCGTAACGACAGGGGACGGAACAGATACGCAGTATTTT
v_call: TRBV2; j_call: TRBJ1-2; d_call: NA; clone_size: NA; cdr3_aa: CASTSFRVLFNYGYTF; cdr3_nt: TGTGCCAGCACCTCGTTCCGGGTTCTTTTTAACTATGGCTACACCTTC
v_call: TRBV6-1; j_call: TRBJ1-6; d_call: NA; clone_size: once; cdr3_aa: CAVILRDIYNSPLHF; cdr3_nt: TGTGCCGTGATTCTCCGGGACATCTATAATTCACCCCTCCACTTT
v_call: TRBV7-8; j_call: TRBJ2-7; d_call: TRBD2; clone_size: NA; cdr3_aa: CASSQLAGRYYEQYF; cdr3_nt: TGTGCCAGCAGTCAATTAGCGGGACGCTACTACGAGCAGTACTTC